This T cell receptor beta chain was obtained from a study of cytotoxic CD8 clonotypes in ibrutinib-treated CLL. Study-level points and caveats: Pretreatment clonality was elevated relative to age-matched healthy donors and paralleled circulating CD8+ T-cell counts. Sample timing was unmatched between remission and later-progressing patients; lymph nodes unstudied.

A 1 in 200,000 to 1 in 1 million T cell depth was the sequencing target. Libraries were prepared by immunoSEQ multiplex PCR; TCRdb keeps only in-frame clonotypes and omits some of them. The table records about 330,000 clones, roughly 71% of them present only once. In the case of this clone: Its specificity is not known.

CDR3 length: 19 residues. Trimming took 4 bases from V and 5 from J; bases not matched to a gene: 16. CDR1 and CDR2 (germline): SGHTA, FQGNSA. The authors obtained approximately 2 micrograms of genomic DNA from cryopreserved PBMCs for TCR beta libraries. This TCR was sampled from a human donor with chronic lymphocytic leukemia. Sequencing used PBMCs, obtained after 36 months of ibrutinib treatment. The J gene is TRBJ2-3, the V gene TRBV7-2, with 12 bases aligning to TRBD2. CDR3 DNA: TGTGCCAGCAGCTCAACTCCCCTAGCGGGAGGGATCCGCGGAGATACGCAGTATTTT. Protein sequence: CASSSTPLAGGIRGDTQYF. Full variable domain (outside the CDR3, taken from reference TRBV7-2 and TRBJ2-3): GAGVSQSPSNKVTEKGKDVELRCDPISGHTALYWYRQSLGQGLEFLIYFQGNSAPDKSGLPSDRFSAERTGGSVSTLTIQRTQQEDSAVYLCASSSTPLAGGIRGDTQYFGPGTRLTVL.